The 17 T cell receptor beta chains below come from one sample, sequenced in a study of T-cell reconstitution after alpha-beta-depleted transplantation in children. Unique molecular identifiers were incorporated during preparation of the TCRbeta library. TCRdb re-analysed the PCR reads in MiXCR, keeping a single row per CDR3 protein. The table includes 450,000 to 500,000 distinct CDR3 sequences, 12% detected once. The sequencing here drew on PBMCs from the stem cell graft donor, taken from the stem cell graft. The receptors stem from a human donor who donated a stem cell graft to a child with combined immunodeficiency.

This clonotype was seen many times. The chain has TRBV6-2 or TRBV6-3 and TRBJ2-4; D is unclear. Germline assignment: CDR1 MNHEY and CDR2 SVGEGT. The CDR3 totals 11 residues. Trimming left V 4 bases short and J 11 bases short, with 9 bases between. The CDR3 spells CASSSKVVQYF. CDR3 nucleotides: TGTGCCAGCAGTTCAAAAGTGGTTCAGTACTTC.

V and J are TRBV20-1 and TRBJ2-1; 8 bases agree with TRBD2. Germline assignment: CDR1 DFQATT and CDR2 SNEGSKA (reference sequence). With V trimmed by 6 bases and J by 4 bases, 8 bases remained unmatched. The CDR3 loop spans 14 amino acids. Here the CDR3 reads CSAPRRGAYNEQFF. In nucleotides, the CDR3 is TGCAGTGCCCCGAGGCGGGGGGCTTACAATGAGCAGTTCTTC.

The rearrangement links TRBV20-1 to TRBJ2-7; TRBD2 aligns across 7 bases. Germline trimming cut 6 bases from V and 3 bases from J; bases unmatched to any gene: 5. This CDR3 is built from 12 residues. Germline V gene data show CDR1 as DFQATT and CDR2 as SNEGSKA (reference sequence). The CDR3, as DNA: TGCAGTGCCCGAGGGGACTACTACGAGCAGTACTTC. It translates to CSARGDYYEQYF.

The chain uses TRBV20-1 and TRBJ2-1; D possibly corresponds to TRBD2 (6 bases). CDR3 length: 12 residues. Germline V gene lookup returns CDR1 DFQATT and CDR2 SNEGSKA (reference sequence). The CDR3 coding sequence is TGCAGCCTTCAGCAATTAAGGGGAGGGCAGTTCTTC. This codes for CSLQQLRGGQFF.

This clonotype was counted between two and nine times. This chain connects TRBV20-1 to TRBJ1-1; D remains unclear. Germline V gene sequence: CDR1 DFQATT, CDR2 SNEGSKA (reference sequence). V lost 6 bases and J lost 0, with 17 bases in between. The CDR3 contains 15 residues. The CDR3 here is CSAARTLWVNTEAFF. The CDR3 DNA reads as TGCAGTGCCGCAAGGACCCTCTGGGTGAACACTGAAGCTTTCTTT.

This rearrangement joins TRBV12-3 or TRBV12-4 to TRBJ1-4; 9 positions match TRBD1. J lost 8 bases, V lost 5 bases, and 9 bases had no gene match. The CDR3 has 15 amino acids. The CDR3 sequence is CASSPPRTGEEKLFF. The CDR3 DNA reads TGTGCCAGCAGTCCCCCGCGGACAGGGGAAGAAAAACTGTTTTTT.

This clonotype has only a few counts. This chain connects TRBV6-2 or TRBV6-3 to TRBJ2-6; 8 bases are a match to TRBD1. The germline V gene has CDR1 MNHEY and CDR2 SVGEGT. CDR3 length: 15 amino acids. V gave up 6 bases and J gave up 0 bases; unmatched junction bases: 1. The CDR3 bases are TGTGCCAGCAGGGACAGGGTCTCTGGGGCCAACGTCCTGACTTTC. Amino acids: CASRDRVSGANVLTF.

Ten or more counts support this clonotype. V gene TRBV29-1 combines with J gene TRBJ1-1; D is possibly TRBD1 (5 bases). Per germline, CDR1 SQVTM and CDR2 ANQGSEA. Trimming removed 5 bases at V and 5 bases at J, with 15 bases between. The CDR3 has 13 amino acids. The CDR3 spells CSVLPSEGTEAFF. The DNA for the CDR3 is TGCAGCGTTCTTCCCAGCGAGGGGACTGAAGCTTTCTTT.

This clonotype was observed a handful of times. The chain has TRBV9 and TRBJ2-5, with 7 bases lining up with TRBD1. CDR3 length: 12 amino acids. Germline trimming cut 3 bases from V and 10 bases from J; bases unmatched to any gene: 6. CDR1 and CDR2 from the germline V gene are SGDLS and YYNGEE. CDR3 nucleotide sequence: TGTGCCAGCAGCGATAAACAGGGGAACCAGTACTTC. Its translation is CASSDKQGNQYF.

The sample holds many counts of this clonotype. The chain links TRBV5-1 to TRBJ2-7; D is ambiguous. In germline, CDR1 is SGHRS, CDR2 YFSETQ. V was cut by 0 bases and J by 7 bases, with 11 bases left in between. The CDR3 loop spans 13 amino acids. The CDR3 reads CASSLVTSDEQYF. Written as DNA, the CDR3 is TGCGCCAGCAGCTTGGTGACCTCTGATGAGCAGTACTTC. The variable domain in full, completed from reference TRBV5-1 and TRBJ2-7, reads KAGVTQTPRYLIKTRGQQVTLSCSPISGHRSVSWYQQTPGQGLQFLFEYFSETQRNKGNFPGRFSGRQFSNSRSEMNVSTLELGDSALYLCASSLVTSDEQYFGPGTRLTVT.

This clonotype was recorded many times. V usage is TRBV7-9 and J usage is TRBJ2-3; TRBD1 matches at 7 bases. V was pared by 5 bases and J by 0 bases, with 5 bases of the junction left unmatched. The CDR3 sequence is 15 residues long. Germline V gene data show CDR1 as SEHNR and CDR2 as FQNEAQ (reference sequence). The CDR3 sequence is CASSHRGTSTDTQYF. For the CDR3, the DNA is TGTGCCAGCAGCCACAGGGGCACTAGCACAGATACGCAGTATTTT.

This clonotype showed up many times. The chain joins TRBV28 to TRBJ2-7, with TRBD1 matching over 7 bases. Germline V gives CDR1 MDHEN, CDR2 SYDVKM. The V gene end was trimmed by 3 bases and the J gene end by 2 bases; junction bases not matched to a gene: 7. This CDR3 is built from 15 residues. The CDR3 bases are TGTGCCAGCAGTTTTACGGGACAGCCACCCTACGAGCAGTACTTC. Translating gives CASSFTGQPPYEQYF.

At least ten counts were recorded for this clonotype. The V and J genes are TRBV2 and TRBJ1-2, with D tentatively TRBD1 (6 bases). Germline CDR1 reads SNHLY; CDR2 reads FYNNEI. The CDR3 extends over 15 amino acids. V was shortened by 3 bases and J by 4 bases, with 15 bases between the two germline ends. CDR3 DNA: TGTGCCAGCAGTGAGGGTCAGGGGCCGTTCTATGGCTACACCTTC. Protein sequence: CASSEGQGPFYGYTF.

The chain employs TRBV5-1 and TRBJ2-1; 14 bases agree with TRBD2. V lost 4 bases to trimming and J lost 5 bases; unmatched junction nucleotides: 8. The germline V gene encodes CDR1 SGHRS and CDR2 YFSETQ. The CDR3 covers 17 residues. CDR3 residues: CASSLGLAGGGDNEQFF. The CDR3 bases are TGCGCCAGCAGCCTCGGACTAGCGGGGGGCGGCGACAATGAGCAGTTCTTC.

The chain employs TRBV12-3 or TRBV12-4 and TRBJ2-7; maybe TRBD1 (5 bases). V dropped 5 bases and J dropped 3 bases, with 11 bases sitting between them. The CDR3 has 13 amino acids. In DNA form, the CDR3 reads TGTGCCAGCAGTCCCGCAGGGAACTACGAGCAGTACTTC. It yields the protein CASSPAGNYEQYF.

The V call is TRBV6-2 or TRBV6-3, the J call TRBJ2-3; unclear D gene. Germline CDR1 and CDR2: MNHEY and SVGEGT. CDR3 size: 16 residues. V shed 2 bases and J shed 5 bases, with 17 bases lying between them. CDR3 amino acids: CASSYAASGAIDTQYF. CDR3 coding DNA: TGTGCCAGCAGTTACGCTGCCTCAGGTGCGATAGATACGCAGTATTTT.

The chain combines TRBV2 with TRBJ1-3; TRBD1 is a possible D gene (6 bases). The germline CDR1 and CDR2 sequences are SNHLY and FYNNEI. The CDR3 spans 13 residues. V lost 4 bases and J lost 4, with 8 bases in between. The CDR3 nucleotides are TGTGCCAGCAGTGGCGGACAGGGAAACACCATATATTTT. Translating it yields CASSGGQGNTIYF.